The sequence of this T cell receptor (beta chain) was determined in a study of blood T cell repertoires in COVID-19. Overall study: Samples came from the United States, Italy and Spain, spanning acute and convalescent COVID-19. In each case, the material was cDNA or gDNA derived from T cells, B-cell-depleted T cells, or PBMCs.

Trimming shortened V by 2 bases and J by 7 bases, and 9 bases separated the two germline ends. CDR1 is SGHVS, CDR2 FQNEAQ, per germline. CDR3 length: 14 residues. The authors' processing: Amplified reference gene primers provided the basis for estimating nucleated cell counts. The table came from immunoSEQ multiplex PCR; TCRdb's copy has only in-frame clones and leaves some out. V, J and clone size derive from that table, while D and trimming were established from the DNA sequence. This sample has some 250,000 clones, with less than 90% found just once. V gene TRBV7-8 combines with J gene TRBJ1-6; maybe TRBD1 (6 bases). This TCR came from a man in his 60s with acute or convalescent COVID-19. The sequencing sample was made of peripheral blood. In nucleotides, the CDR3 is TGTGCCAGCAGCTTACTGGGGGCAAATTCACCCCTCCACTTT. This sequence encodes CASSLLGANSPLHF.